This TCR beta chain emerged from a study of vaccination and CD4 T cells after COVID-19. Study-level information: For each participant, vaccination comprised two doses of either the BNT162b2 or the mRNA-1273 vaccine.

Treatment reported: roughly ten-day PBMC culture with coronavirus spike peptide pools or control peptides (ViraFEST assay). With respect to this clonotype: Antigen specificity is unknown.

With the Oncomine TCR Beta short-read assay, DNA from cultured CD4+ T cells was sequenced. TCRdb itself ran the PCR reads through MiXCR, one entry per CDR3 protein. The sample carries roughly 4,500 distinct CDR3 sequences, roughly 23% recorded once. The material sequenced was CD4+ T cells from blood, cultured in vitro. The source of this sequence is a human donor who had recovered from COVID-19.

This chain's CDR3 is CASSAGQGAVNEKLFF. The CDR3 bases are TGTGCCAGCAGTGCGGGACAGGGGGCAGTTAATGAAAAACTGTTTTTT. The chain combines TRBV27 with TRBJ1-4; 12 bases map to TRBD1. The CDR3 loop spans 16 amino acids. V was clipped by 5 bases and J by 4 bases; unmatched bases: 5. CDR1 is MNHEY and CDR2 is SMNVEV in the germline V gene (reference sequence).